This TCR beta chain comes out of a study of T cells after yellow fever vaccination. This clonotype has at least ten counts. 5'RACE template switching added a universal primer site and UMIs to TCR cDNA. Using its own MiXCR run on the 5' RACE reads, TCRdb lists one record per CDR3 protein. The table lists around 30,000 distinct CDR3 sequences, about 5% of them singletons. This TCR came from a man under 40 who received the YFV17D yellow fever vaccine. The starting material was CD8+ T cells sorted from PBMCs, obtained 10 days after the yellow fever booster vaccination.

CDR3 DNA sequence: TGTGCCAGCAGCCCAGAGTCTAGCGGGAGAAGCTACGAGCAGTACTTC. Its translation: CASSPESSGRSYEQYF. The V gene is TRBV5-6, the J gene TRBJ2-7; 10 bases are a match to TRBD2. CDR3 size: 16 residues. Germline V gene data show CDR1 as SGHDT and CDR2 as YYEEEE. J lost 3 bases, V lost 4 bases, and 10 bases had no gene match.